The 32 T cell receptor beta chains below come from one sample, sequenced in a study of blood T cell repertoires in COVID-19. Only in-frame clones appear in the TCRdb table, and some are missing; sequencing was by immunoSEQ multiplex PCR. Among roughly 140,000 clones, 80% were seen once, and the ten largest hold under 0.75%. Material: peripheral blood. These receptors all come from a man aged 55 to 70 with acute or convalescent COVID-19.

The V gene is TRBV24-1, the J gene TRBJ2-2; 10 nucleotides match TRBD1. The junction had 1 base not matched to a gene; V was cut back by 4 bases and J by 0 bases. CDR1 KGHDR and CDR2 SFDVKD come from the germline V gene. This CDR3 is built from 16 residues. The CDR3 region is CATSEDRGANTGELFF. The CDR3 coding sequence is TGTGCCACCAGTGAGGACAGGGGGGCGAACACCGGGGAGCTGTTTTTT.

The chain uses TRBV6-5 and TRBJ1-2; D possibly corresponds to TRBD1 (6 bases). Germline V lookup: CDR1 MNHEY, CDR2 SVGAGI. The germline V and J ends were trimmed by 5 bases and 4 bases, with 17 bases remaining between them. The CDR3 consists of 15 residues. The chain's CDR3 is CASSPSGGPLYGYTF. CDR3 DNA: TGTGCCAGCAGTCCCTCGGGGGGCCCCCTCTATGGCTACACCTTC.

The gene calls are TRBV19 and TRBJ1-2; 11 bases fit TRBD1. Germline CDR1 reads LNHDA; CDR2 reads SQIVND (reference sequence). Trimming took 6 bases from V and 6 from J; bases not matched to a gene: 9. CDR3 size: 15 residues. CDR3 coding DNA: TGTGCCAGTAGCTACGTGGGACAGGGGGTCCATGGCTACACCTTC. Protein: CASSYVGQGVHGYTF. Supplemented by reference TRBV19 and TRBJ1-2, the full variable domain reads DGGITQSPKYLFRKEGQNVTLSCEQNLNHDAMYWYRQDPGQGLRLIYYSQIVNDFQKGDIAEGYSVSREKKESFPLTVTSAQKNPTAFYLCASSYVGQGVHGYTFGSGTRLTVV.

V is TRBV27 and J is TRBJ2-7; weak D call: TRBD2 (7 bases). Germline V gene sequence: CDR1 MNHEY, CDR2 SMNVEV (reference sequence). The CDR3 is made up of 13 amino acids. Here the CDR3 reads CGRGGDPRYEQYF. Written as DNA, the CDR3 is TGTGGAAGGGGGGGGGACCCTCGCTACGAGCAGTACTTC.

This clone showed up just once. This chain connects TRBV12-3 or TRBV12-4 to TRBJ1-5; TRBD1 might be the D (6 bases). V dropped 4 bases and J dropped 15 bases, with 19 bases sitting between them. There are 13 residues in the CDR3. CDR3 region: CASSSRRSGDTHF. The CDR3, as DNA: TGTGCCAGCAGTTCCCGACGGTCTGGGGACACGCATTTT.

The chain couples TRBV6-4 to TRBJ1-2, with D possibly matching TRBD1 (5 bases). Trimming stripped 5 bases from V and 1 base from J, with 8 bases between. Germline V CDR1 and CDR2: MRHNA, SNTAGT. This CDR3 has 13 residues. CDR3 sequence (DNA): TGTGCCAGCAGTTCGGGGGGTAACTATGGCTACACCTTC. This translates into CASSSGGNYGYTF.

V and J are TRBV2 and TRBJ1-1; D call uncertain. This CDR3 region has 13 residues. V dropped 4 bases and J dropped 4 bases, with 10 bases sitting between them. CDR1 is SNHLY and CDR2 is FYNNEI in the germline V gene. The chain's CDR3 is CASSGVEGTEAFF. The DNA for the CDR3 is TGTGCCAGCAGTGGGGTAGAGGGCACTGAAGCTTTCTTT.

The gene calls are TRBV30 and TRBJ2-2; weak D call: TRBD2 (5 bases). V gave up 3 bases and J gave up 1 base, with 15 bases separating them. CDR3 size: 16 residues. The germline V gene encodes CDR1 GTSNPN and CDR2 SVGIG (reference sequence). CDR3 in DNA: TGTGCCTGGAGGGTATGGCCCGGGGAGAACACCGGGGAGCTGTTTTTT. It codes for CAWRVWPGENTGELFF.

There are a few counts of this clone. The rearrangement uses TRBV9 and TRBJ1-1, with D possibly TRBD1 on 6 matching bases. The CDR3 runs to 15 residues. Germline values: CDR1 SGDLS, CDR2 YYNGEE. The V and J ends lost 3 bases and 1 base respectively, with 13 bases between them. CDR3 residues: CASSAPQTGNTEAFF. For the CDR3, the DNA is TGTGCCAGCAGCGCGCCCCAGACAGGGAACACTGAAGCTTTCTTT. Full variable domain (remainder filled in from reference TRBV9 and TRBJ1-1): DSGVTQTPKHLITATGQRVTLRCSPRSGDLSVYWYQQSLDQGLQFLIQYYNGEERAKGNILERFSAQQFPDLHSELNLSSLELGDSALYFCASSAPQTGNTEAFFGQGTRLTVV.

V and J are TRBV27 and TRBJ1-2; 10 bases map to TRBD1. Germline CDR1 reads MNHEY; CDR2 reads SMNVEV (reference sequence). With V trimmed by 7 bases and J by 8 bases, 10 bases remained unmatched. This CDR3 is built from 14 residues. The CDR3 sequence is CASKPTGGGSGYTF. The CDR3 DNA reads TGTGCCAGCAAGCCGACAGGGGGCGGATCAGGCTACACCTTC.

The J gene is TRBJ1-5, the V gene TRBV6-5; 8 bases align to TRBD1. The CDR3 spans 14 residues. V trimming: 6 bases; J trimming: 4 bases; junction bases outside the gene matches: 5. Germline V CDR1 and CDR2: MNHEY, SVGAGI. The CDR3 sequence is CASSSRTGNQPQHF. The CDR3 DNA is TGTGCCAGCAGCTCTAGGACAGGGAATCAGCCCCAGCATTTT.

The V call is TRBV6-5, the J call TRBJ1-3, with 7 bases fitting TRBD1. This CDR3 spans 14 amino acids. V lost 6 bases, J lost 2 bases, and 4 bases stayed unmatched. Looked up from germline, CDR1 is MNHEY and CDR2 is SVGAGI. CDR3 region: CASRVDRAGNTIYF. The CDR3 DNA follows: TGTGCCAGCAGAGTAGACAGGGCTGGAAACACCATATATTTT.

The chain combines TRBV4-1 with TRBJ1-4; the D gene is possibly TRBD1 (5 bases). Per germline, CDR1 MGHRA and CDR2 YSYEKL. The V end lost 4 bases, the J end lost 8 bases, and 17 bases lay between the germline ends. This CDR3 contains 15 residues. The CDR3: CASSRGLREGEKLFF. The CDR3 coding sequence is TGCGCCAGCAGCCGAGGATTACGGGAGGGGGAAAAACTGTTTTTT.

This clone was detected only once. The chain combines TRBV21-1 with TRBJ2-5; the D call of TRBD2 is as the table states it, not checked on the DNA. TRBV21-1 is tagged as a pseudogene. The CDR3 length is 13 residues. In DNA form, the CDR3 reads TGTGCCAGCAGCAACCCGCCTATGCAGACCCAGTACTTC. Its protein is CASSNPPMQTQYF.

V is TRBV10-1 and J is TRBJ1-1, with a weak D call TRBD1 (6 bases). Germline assignment: CDR1 WNHNN and CDR2 SYGVQD (reference sequence). V lost 9 bases and J lost 0, with 20 bases in between. This CDR3 region has 16 residues. The CDR3 spells CASRDITLPLNTEAFF. CDR3 nucleotides: TGCGCCAGTCGGGACATCACTCTGCCCTTGAACACTGAAGCTTTCTTT.

V and J are TRBV7-9 and TRBJ1-4, with D possibly TRBD1 on 5 matching bases. Germline V gives CDR1 SEHNR, CDR2 FQNEAQ (reference sequence). Trimming stripped 4 bases from V and 0 bases from J, with 9 bases between. The CDR3 contains 15 residues. CDR3 protein: CASSSDRPTNEKLFF. The CDR3 DNA reads TGTGCCAGCAGCTCAGACAGACCAACTAATGAAAAACTGTTTTTT.

The rearrangement uses TRBV10-3 and TRBJ2-7; TRBD1 aligns across 9 bases. Unmatched junction bases numbered 5, after V lost 8 bases and J lost 6 bases. The germline V gene has CDR1 ENHRY and CDR2 SYGVKD. This CDR3 is built from 12 residues. The CDR3 sequence is CAIAGTGTEQYF. CDR3 nucleotides: TGTGCCATCGCGGGGACAGGGACCGAGCAGTACTTC.

V usage is TRBV5-1 and J usage is TRBJ1-1; D gene uncertain. The germline CDR1 and CDR2 sequences are SGHRS and YFSETQ. Trimming removed 0 bases from V and 2 bases from J, with 8 bases in between. CDR3 length: 14 amino acids. The DNA of the CDR3 is TGCGCCAGCAGCTTGGCCGCAGGTAACACTGAAGCTTTCTTT. Amino acids: CASSLAAGNTEAFF.

For the CDR3, the DNA is TGCGCCAGCAGGGCAGCAACTAATGAAAAACTGTTTTTT. This codes for CASRAATNEKLFF. V is TRBV4-1 and J is TRBJ1-4; D gene ambiguous. This CDR3 contains 13 residues. CDR1 and CDR2 from the germline V gene are MGHRA and YSYEKL. V was pared by 6 bases and J by 0 bases, with 5 bases between.

The gene calls are TRBV4-2 and TRBJ1-6; D is perhaps TRBD1 (6 bases). Trimming took off 0 bases at V and 7 bases at J, with 10 bases between the two ends. The germline CDR1 and CDR2 sequences are LGHNA and YNFKEQ. The CDR3 is 15 residues long. The CDR3 protein is CASSQDRDTNSPLHF. As DNA, the CDR3 is TGTGCCAGCAGCCAAGACAGGGACACCAATTCACCCCTCCACTTT.

This sequence joins TRBV9 and TRBJ2-5; TRBD2 is a possible D gene (6 bases). V was shortened by 0 bases and J by 3 bases, with 6 bases between the two germline ends. The length of the CDR3 is 13 residues. The germline CDR1 and CDR2 sequences are SGDLS and YYNGEE. CDR3 in amino acids: CASSVGLEETQYF. The CDR3 DNA follows: TGTGCCAGCAGCGTAGGACTAGAAGAGACCCAGTACTTC.

The sample holds one count of this clone. The rearrangement links TRBV28 to TRBJ1-2; D ambiguous. The germline CDR1 and CDR2 sequences are MDHEN and SYDVKM. The CDR3 spans 14 residues. Trimming took 2 bases from V and 8 from J, leaving 15 bases between them. CDR3: CASSLHGRGSGYTF. The CDR3 bases are TGTGCCAGCAGTTTACATGGTAGAGGGAGCGGCTACACCTTC.

This chain uses TRBV2 with TRBJ2-2; 12 nucleotides line up with TRBD1. Trimming cost V 6 bases and J 5 bases; bases outside gene matches: 10. Germline CDR1 reads SNHLY; CDR2 reads FYNNEI. CDR3 length equals 17 residues. The chain's CDR3 is CASRAGQGAKETGELFF. CDR3 DNA sequence: TGTGCCAGCAGAGCGGGACAGGGGGCGAAGGAAACCGGGGAGCTGTTTTTT.

The chain employs TRBV6-2 or TRBV6-3 and TRBJ2-5; TRBD1 agrees at 9 bases. The CDR3 sequence is 15 residues long. V was pared by 2 bases and J by 5 bases, with 6 bases of the junction left unmatched. Germline V CDR1 and CDR2: MNHEY, SVGEGT. This CDR3 is CASSYPTQGAETQYF. CDR3 nucleotide sequence: TGTGCCAGCAGTTACCCAACACAGGGGGCGGAGACCCAGTACTTC.

In regard to this clone: One end of the junction varies from germline; a read error may be responsible. The J gene is TRBJ2-1, the V gene TRBV7-7; 10 bases agree with TRBD2. Per the germline V gene, CDR1 is SSHAT and CDR2 is FNYEAQ (reference sequence). The CDR3 has 16 residues. CDR3 sequence: CASSFSSGSSYNEQFF. CDR3 DNA sequence: TGTGCTAGCAGCTTTTCTAGCGGGAGCTCCTACAATGAGCAGTTCTTC.

The table lists this clone with a count of one. The J gene is TRBJ2-2, the V gene TRBV10-3; 8 nucleotides match TRBD1. CDR3 size: 14 residues. Germline V lookup: CDR1 ENHRY, CDR2 SYGVKD. The trim removed 6 bases at V and 3 bases at J, leaving 3 bases unmatched. CDR3 DNA sequence: TGTGCCATCAGACAGGGGGTCTACACCGGGGAGCTGTTTTTT. It encodes CAIRQGVYTGELFF.

J is TRBJ2-3 and V is TRBV21-1; no check of the table's D call, TRBD2, against the DNA was made. TRBV21-1 is a pseudogene locus. This CDR3 is built from 14 residues. DNA for the CDR3: TGTGCCAGCAGCAAACCAACTAGCACAGATACGCAGTATTTT. This gives the protein CASSKPTSTDTQYF.

The V call is TRBV6-5, the J call TRBJ2-1; possible D gene TRBD1, 6 bases. The V end lost 6 bases, the J end lost 11 bases, and 17 bases lay between the germline ends. The CDR3 runs to 13 residues. Germline V gives CDR1 MNHEY, CDR2 SVGAGI. The CDR3 DNA reads TGTGCCAGCAGCGTTCAACAGGGTGGAAAGCAGTTCTTC. As protein: CASSVQQGGKQFF.

V gene TRBV10-3 combines with J gene TRBJ2-3; possibly TRBD2 for D (6 bases). V shed 6 bases and J shed 3 bases, with 13 bases lying between them. CDR3 length: 14 residues. Germline V gene data show CDR1 as ENHRY and CDR2 as SYGVKD. CDR3 protein: CAISLLAVTDTQYF. As DNA, the CDR3 is TGTGCCATCAGCCTACTAGCTGTGACAGATACGCAGTATTTT.

The V gene is TRBV12-3 or TRBV12-4, the J gene TRBJ2-7, with 10 bases aligning to TRBD1. Unmatched junction bases numbered 4, after V lost 6 bases and J lost 5 bases. The CDR3 totals 13 residues. DNA of the CDR3: TGTGCCAGCAGGAAGGGACAGGGGCACGAGCAGTACTTC. This sequence encodes CASRKGQGHEQYF.

The V call is TRBV19, the J call TRBJ1-3, with 7 bases that match TRBD1. The CDR3 extends over 14 amino acids. Germline V gene data show CDR1 as LNHDA and CDR2 as SQIVND (reference sequence). With 6 bases clipped from V and 3 bases from J, the junction kept 5 bases outside the gene matches. Written as DNA, the CDR3 is TGTGCCAGTAGGTCACAGGGGATTGGAAACACCATATATTTT. The encoded protein is CASRSQGIGNTIYF.

J is TRBJ1-2 and V is TRBV4-1, with 9 bases aligning to TRBD1. The CDR3 is 15 amino acids. The V gene end was trimmed by 4 bases and the J gene end by 6 bases; junction bases not matched to a gene: 9. The germline V gene encodes CDR1 MGHRA and CDR2 YSYEKL. CDR3 nucleotides: TGCGCCAGCAGCCCCAGGACAGGGGTTTTTGATGGCTACACCTTC. It is translated as CASSPRTGVFDGYTF.